This TCR beta chain is from a study of cytomegalovirus exposure and HLA in healthy donors. Healthy bone marrow donors made up the cohort. Trimming cost V 1 base and J 5 bases, with 6 bases left between them. Germline values: CDR1 GTSNPN, CDR2 SVGIG (reference sequence). The CDR3 has 13 amino acids. With 60 Vbeta and 13 Jbeta primers, the PCR was carried out. Assay: immunoSEQ multiplex PCR; the TCRdb copy retains only in-frame clones and omits some. The table records 200,000 to 300,000 clones, about three quarters of them present only once. As concerns this clone: Antigen unknown.

Study conclusions and caveats: It emerged from a later analysis that several of the most significant clusters appeared to be linked to common viral pathogens. TCR beta V- and J-gene trimming, according to a later analysis, was linked to a missense DCLRE1C variant.

Sequencing input: PBMCs. This chain uses TRBV30 with TRBJ1-6; D perhaps matches TRBD1 (5 bases). This TCR came from a boy between 10 and 17 years old in good health and CMV-seronegative. CDR3 in DNA: TGTGCCTGGAGTGAGGGGCATAATTCACCCCTCCACTTT. Its translation is CAWSEGHNSPLHF. Filled out from reference TRBV30 and TRBJ1-6, the complete variable domain reads SQTIHQWPATLVQPVGSPLSLECTVEGTSNPNLYWYRQAAGRGLQLLFYSVGIGQISSEVPQNLSASRPQDRQFILSSKKLLLSDSGFYLCAWSEGHNSPLHFGNGTRLTVT.